What follows describes a single T cell receptor beta chain. Its antigen is not identified. This table comes from immunoSEQ multiplex PCR, and its TCRdb copy is limited to in-frame clones, with some not included. The sample has 6,500 to 8,000 clones, approximately 74% seen once. Time point described: neoterminal ileum biopsy at postoperative endoscopy, about 6 months after surgery. The data originate from a study of T cell repertoires in ileal Crohn's disease. Study findings and constraints: High-frequency clones were more common in sorted CD8 than CD4 cells. The median delay to postoperative endoscopy was less than eight months.

The V gene's germline CDR1 is MRHNA and CDR2 SNTAGT. The CDR3 length is 14 residues. Trimming removed 4 bases at V and 5 bases at J, with 11 bases between. The chain carries TRBV6-4 and TRBJ2-2; unclear D gene. This TCR was recovered from an adult with Crohn's disease. Sequencing was carried out using ileal tissue. CDR3 sequence reads: CASSALSFTGELFF. DNA for the CDR3: TGTGCCAGCAGTGCTCTTAGTTTTACCGGGGAGCTGTTTTTT.